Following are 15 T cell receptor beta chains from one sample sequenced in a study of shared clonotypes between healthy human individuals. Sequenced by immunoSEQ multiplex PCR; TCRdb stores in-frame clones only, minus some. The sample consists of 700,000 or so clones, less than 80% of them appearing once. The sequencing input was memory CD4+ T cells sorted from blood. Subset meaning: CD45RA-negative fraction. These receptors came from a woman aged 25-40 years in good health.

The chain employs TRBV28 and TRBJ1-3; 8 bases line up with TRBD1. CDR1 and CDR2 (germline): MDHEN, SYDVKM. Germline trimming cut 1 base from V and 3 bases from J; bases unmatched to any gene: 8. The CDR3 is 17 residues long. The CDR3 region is CASSLSGQGNFGNTIYF. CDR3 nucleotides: TGTGCCAGCAGTTTATCCGGACAGGGTAACTTTGGAAACACCATATATTTT.

CDR3 in amino acids: CASSFTGMNTEAFF. The CDR3 DNA sequence: TGCGCCAGCAGCTTCACGGGCATGAACACTGAAGCTTTCTTT. The chain carries TRBV5-1 and TRBJ1-1; D is ambiguous. This CDR3 contains 14 residues. V lost 2 bases, J lost 0 bases, and 8 bases lay in between. Germline V CDR1 and CDR2: SGHRS, YFSETQ.

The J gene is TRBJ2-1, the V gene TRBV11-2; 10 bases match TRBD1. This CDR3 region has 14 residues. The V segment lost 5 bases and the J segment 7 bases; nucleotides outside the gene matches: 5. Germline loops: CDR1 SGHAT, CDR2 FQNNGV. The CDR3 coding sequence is TGTGCCAGCAGCCCCCGGGACAGGGGTAATGAGCAGTTCTTC. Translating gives CASSPRDRGNEQFF.

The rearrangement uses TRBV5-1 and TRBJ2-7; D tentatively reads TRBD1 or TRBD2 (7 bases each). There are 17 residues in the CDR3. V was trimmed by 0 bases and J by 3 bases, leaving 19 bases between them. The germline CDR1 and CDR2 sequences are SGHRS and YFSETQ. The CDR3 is CASSLDKGAGVYYEQYF. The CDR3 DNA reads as TGCGCCAGCAGCTTGGACAAGGGGGCGGGAGTGTACTACGAGCAGTACTTC. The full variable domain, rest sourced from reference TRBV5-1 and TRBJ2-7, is KAGVTQTPRYLIKTRGQQVTLSCSPISGHRSVSWYQQTPGQGLQFLFEYFSETQRNKGNFPGRFSGRQFSNSRSEMNVSTLELGDSALYLCASSLDKGAGVYYEQYFGPGTRLTVT.

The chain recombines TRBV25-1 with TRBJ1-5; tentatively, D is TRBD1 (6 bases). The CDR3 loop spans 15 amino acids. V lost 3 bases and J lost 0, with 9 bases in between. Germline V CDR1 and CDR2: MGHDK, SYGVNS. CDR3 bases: TGTGCCAGCAGTGACGGGGGACATAGCAATCAGCCCCAGCATTTT. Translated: CASSDGGHSNQPQHF.

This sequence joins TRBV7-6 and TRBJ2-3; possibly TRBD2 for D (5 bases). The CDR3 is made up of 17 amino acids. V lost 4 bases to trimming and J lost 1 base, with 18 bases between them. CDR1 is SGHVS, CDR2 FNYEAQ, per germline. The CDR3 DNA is TGTGCCAGCAGCTCTCTTTTTTCGGACGGGGGCACAGATACGCAGTATTTT. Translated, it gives CASSSLFSDGGTDTQYF. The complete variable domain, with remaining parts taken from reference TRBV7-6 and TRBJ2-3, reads GAGVSQSPRYKVTKRGQDVALRCDPISGHVSLYWYRQALGQGPEFLTYFNYEAQQDKSGLPNDRFSAERPEGSISTLTIQRTEQRDSAMYRCASSSLFSDGGTDTQYFGPGTRLTVL.

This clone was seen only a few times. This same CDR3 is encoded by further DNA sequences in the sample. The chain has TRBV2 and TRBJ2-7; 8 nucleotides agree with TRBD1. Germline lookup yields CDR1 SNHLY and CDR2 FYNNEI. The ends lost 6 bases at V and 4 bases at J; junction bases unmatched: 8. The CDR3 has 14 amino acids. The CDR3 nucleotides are TGTGCCAGCAGCGAAAGGCAGGGGGCTTACGAGCAGTACTTC. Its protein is CASSERQGAYEQYF.

The CDR3 sequence: CASREGRREQYF. The CDR3 coding sequence is TGCGCCAGTAGAGAGGGGCGAAGGGAGCAGTACTTC. The rearrangement uses TRBV5-1 and TRBJ2-7; D may be TRBD1 or TRBD2 (5 bases each). Trimming cost V 8 bases and J 7 bases, with 16 bases left between them. This CDR3 spans 12 amino acids. Germline V gives CDR1 SGHRS, CDR2 YFSETQ.

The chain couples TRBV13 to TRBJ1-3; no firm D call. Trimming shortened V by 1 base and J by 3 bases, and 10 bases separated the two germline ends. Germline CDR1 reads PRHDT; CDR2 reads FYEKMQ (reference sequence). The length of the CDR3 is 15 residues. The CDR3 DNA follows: TGTGCCAGCAGCTTAGACGCCACGGGTGGAAACACCATATATTTT. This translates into CASSLDATGGNTIYF.

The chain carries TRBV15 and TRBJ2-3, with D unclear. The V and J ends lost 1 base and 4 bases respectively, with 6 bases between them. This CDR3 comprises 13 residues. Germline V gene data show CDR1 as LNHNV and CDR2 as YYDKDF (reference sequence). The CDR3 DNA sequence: TGTGCCACCAGCAGAGGTCTGGCAGATACGCAGTATTTT. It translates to CATSRGLADTQYF.

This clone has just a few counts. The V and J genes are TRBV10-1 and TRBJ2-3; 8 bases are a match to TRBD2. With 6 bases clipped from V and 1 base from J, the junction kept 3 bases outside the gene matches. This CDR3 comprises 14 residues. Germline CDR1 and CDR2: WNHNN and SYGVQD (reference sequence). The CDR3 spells CASSRAGGTDTQYF. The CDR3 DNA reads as TGCGCCAGCAGCAGAGCGGGAGGCACAGATACGCAGTATTTT.

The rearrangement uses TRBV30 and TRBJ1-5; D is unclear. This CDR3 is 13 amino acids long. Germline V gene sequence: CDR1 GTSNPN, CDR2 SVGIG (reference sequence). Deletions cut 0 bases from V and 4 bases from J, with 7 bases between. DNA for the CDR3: TGTGCCTGGAGTGTTGGACCTAATCAGCCCCAGCATTTT. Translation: CAWSVGPNQPQHF.

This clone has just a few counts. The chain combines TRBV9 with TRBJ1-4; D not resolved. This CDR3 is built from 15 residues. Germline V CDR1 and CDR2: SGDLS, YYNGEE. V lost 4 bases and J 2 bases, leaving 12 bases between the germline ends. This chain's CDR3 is CASSPSWVTNEKLFF. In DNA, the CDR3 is TGTGCCAGCAGCCCCAGTTGGGTCACTAATGAAAAACTGTTTTTT. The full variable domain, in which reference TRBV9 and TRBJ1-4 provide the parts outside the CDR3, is DSGVTQTPKHLITATGQRVTLRCSPRSGDLSVYWYQQSLDQGLQFLIQYYNGEERAKGNILERFSAQQFPDLHSELNLSSLELGDSALYFCASSPSWVTNEKLFFGSGTQLSVL.

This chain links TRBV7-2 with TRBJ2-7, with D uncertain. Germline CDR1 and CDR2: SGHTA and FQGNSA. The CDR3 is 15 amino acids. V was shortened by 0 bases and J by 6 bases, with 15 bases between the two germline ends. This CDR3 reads CASSLAVYPTGEQYF. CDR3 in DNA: TGTGCCAGCAGCTTAGCTGTCTACCCTACCGGCGAGCAGTACTTC. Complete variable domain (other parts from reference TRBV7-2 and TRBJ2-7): GAGVSQSPSNKVTEKGKDVELRCDPISGHTALYWYRQSLGQGLEFLIYFQGNSAPDKSGLPSDRFSAERTGGSVSTLTIQRTQQEDSAVYLCASSLAVYPTGEQYFGPGTRLTVT.

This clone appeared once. The CDR3 coding sequence is TGTGCCAGCAGCTTGGGGGGGGATATTAACACTGAAGCTTTCTTT. This encodes CASSLGGDINTEAFF. The chain couples TRBV5-4 to TRBJ1-1, with D possibly TRBD1 on 5 matching bases. The CDR3 totals 15 residues. Trimming took 0 bases from V and 2 from J, leaving 11 bases between them. Per the germline V gene, CDR1 is SGHNT and CDR2 is YYREEE (reference sequence).